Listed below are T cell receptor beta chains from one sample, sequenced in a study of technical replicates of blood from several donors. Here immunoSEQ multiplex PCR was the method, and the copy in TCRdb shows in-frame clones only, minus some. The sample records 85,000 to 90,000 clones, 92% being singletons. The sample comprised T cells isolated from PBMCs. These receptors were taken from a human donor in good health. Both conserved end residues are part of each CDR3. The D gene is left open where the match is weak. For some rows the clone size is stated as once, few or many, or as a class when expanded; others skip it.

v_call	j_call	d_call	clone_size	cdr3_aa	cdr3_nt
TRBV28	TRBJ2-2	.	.	CASSFRTRGSVGGELFF	TGTGCCAGCAGTTTCCGAACCCGGGGGTCGGTGGGTGGGGAGCTGTTTTTT
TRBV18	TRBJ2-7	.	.	CASSGGQGAYEQYF	TGTGCCAGCTCAGGGGGGCAGGGGGCCTACGAGCAGTACTTC
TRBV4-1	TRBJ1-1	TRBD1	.	CASSLGDSPTEAFF	TGCGCCAGCTCGCTTGGGGACAGCCCGACCGAAGCTTTCTTT
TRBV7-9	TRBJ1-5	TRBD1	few	CASSYGTTGGRRQPQHF	TGTGCCAGCAGCTACGGGACCACAGGGGGAAGGCGTCAGCCCCAGCATTTT
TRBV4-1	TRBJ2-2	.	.	CASSQETPQSPGTGELFF	TGCGCCAGCAGCCAAGAGACCCCCCAATCCCCGGGTACCGGGGAGCTGTTTTTT
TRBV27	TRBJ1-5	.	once	CASRVFGGSGDSNQPQHF	TGTGCCAGCAGAGTCTTTGGGGGATCGGGGGATAGCAATCAGCCCCAGCATTTT
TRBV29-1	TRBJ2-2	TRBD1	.	CSVLTGALPNTGELFF	TGCAGCGTTTTGACAGGGGCACTTCCGAACACCGGGGAGCTGTTTTTT
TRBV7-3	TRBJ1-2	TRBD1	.	CASSLRPGQAYSGYTF	TGTGCCAGCAGCCTCCGACCGGGACAGGCATATAGTGGCTACACCTTC
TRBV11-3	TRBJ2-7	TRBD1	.	CASSQTGVGEQYF	TGTGCCAGCAGCCAGACAGGGGTGGGGGAGCAGTACTTC
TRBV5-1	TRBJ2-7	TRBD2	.	CASSFTSGASYEQYF	TGCGCCAGCAGCTTCACTAGCGGGGCCTCCTACGAGCAGTACTTC
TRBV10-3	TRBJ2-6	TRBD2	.	CAIRGLAGASGANVLTF	TGTGCCATCAGGGGACTAGCGGGAGCCTCTGGGGCCAACGTCCTGACTTTC
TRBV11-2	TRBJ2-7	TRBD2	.	CASSSYSGKLSF	TGTGCCAGCAGCTCCTATAGCGGGAAGCTAAGCTTC
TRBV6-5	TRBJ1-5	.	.	CASGFLGVNQPQHF	TGTGCCAGCGGTTTCTTAGGGGTCAATCAGCCCCAGCATTTT
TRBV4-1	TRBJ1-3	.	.	CASSQDNWGEKTERTIYF	TGCGCCAGCAGCCAAGATAATTGGGGAGAGAAAACGGAACGGACCATATATTTT
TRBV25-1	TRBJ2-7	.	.	CASSEQGIYEQYF	TGTGCCAGCAGTGAACAGGGAATTTACGAGCAGTACTTC
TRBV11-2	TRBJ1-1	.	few	CASSLVGGTEAFF	TGTGCCAGCAGCTTAGTAGGGGGTACTGAAGCTTTCTTT
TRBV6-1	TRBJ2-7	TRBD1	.	CASSEAQGATEQYF	TGTGCCAGCAGTGAAGCGCAGGGGGCGACGGAGCAGTACTTC
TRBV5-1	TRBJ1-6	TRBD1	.	CASSGGTGLGSYNSPLHF	TGCGCCAGCAGCGGCGGGACAGGCCTTGGAAGCTATAATTCACCCCTCCACTTT
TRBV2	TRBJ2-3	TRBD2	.	CASIGGAGGGRDTQYF	TGTGCCAGCATCGGTGGCGCGGGGGGAGGGAGGGATACGCAGTATTTT
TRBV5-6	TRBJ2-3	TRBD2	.	CASSFPGLAGEDTQYF	TGTGCCAGCAGCTTCCCGGGACTAGCGGGAGAGGATACGCAGTATTTT
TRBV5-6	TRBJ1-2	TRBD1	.	CASSLATGGAGFRYGYTF	TGTGCCAGCAGCTTGGCTACAGGGGGCGCTGGATTTAGATATGGCTACACCTTC
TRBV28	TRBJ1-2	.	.	CASSLMGRSNYGYTF	TGTGCCAGCAGTTTAATGGGCAGGTCCAACTATGGCTACACCTTC
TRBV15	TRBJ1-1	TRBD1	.	CATNPIGTGGEAFF	TGTGCCACCAACCCAATAGGGACAGGCGGTGAAGCTTTCTTT
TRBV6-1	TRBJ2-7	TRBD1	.	CASRERGAGTGAYEQYF	TGTGCCAGCAGAGAAAGGGGAGCCGGGACAGGGGCCTACGAGCAGTACTTC
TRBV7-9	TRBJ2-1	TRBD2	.	CASSLALAGAEQFF	TGTGCCAGCAGCTTAGCACTAGCGGGAGCTGAGCAGTTCTTC
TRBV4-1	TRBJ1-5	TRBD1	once	CASSQDDAQGSQPQHF	TGCGCCAGCAGCCAAGATGATGCACAGGGGAGTCAGCCCCAGCATTTT
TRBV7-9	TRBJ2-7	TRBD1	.	CASSLWDRAHEQYF	TGTGCCAGCAGCTTATGGGACAGGGCCCACGAGCAGTACTTC
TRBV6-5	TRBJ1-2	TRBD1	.	CASSRWTGEDGYTF	TGTGCCAGCAGTCGATGGACAGGGGAGGATGGCTACACCTTC
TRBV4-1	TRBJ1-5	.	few	CASSRQGLVLRNQPQHF	TGCGCCAGCAGCCGCCAGGGGTTAGTCCTACGAAATCAGCCCCAGCATTTT
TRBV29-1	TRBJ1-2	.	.	CSVAGADYGYTF	TGCAGCGTTGCAGGGGCGGACTATGGCTACACCTTC
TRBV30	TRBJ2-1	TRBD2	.	CAWSVPLAGENNEQFF	TGTGCCTGGAGTGTGCCTCTAGCGGGGGAAAACAATGAGCAGTTCTTC
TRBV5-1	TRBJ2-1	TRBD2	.	CASSLGGGGGSYNEQFF	TGCGCCAGCAGCTTGGGCGGCGGCGGGGGCTCCTACAATGAGCAGTTCTTC
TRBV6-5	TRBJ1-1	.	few	CASTQAGVTEAFF	TGTGCCAGCACCCAAGCAGGGGTCACTGAAGCTTTCTTT
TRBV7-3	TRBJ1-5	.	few	CASSLGAGQPQHF	TGTGCCAGCAGCTTAGGGGCCGGCCAGCCCCAGCATTTT
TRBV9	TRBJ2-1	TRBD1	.	CASSVGGTGLNEQFF	TGTGCCAGCAGCGTAGGAGGGACAGGTTTGAATGAGCAGTTCTTC
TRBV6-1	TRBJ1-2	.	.	CASTSRTAFYGYTF	TGTGCCAGCACAAGCCGGACAGCCTTCTATGGCTACACCTTC
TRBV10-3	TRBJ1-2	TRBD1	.	CAISESTGTGFDLANGYTF	TGTGCCATCAGTGAGTCCACCGGGACAGGGTTTGATCTAGCAAATGGCTACACCTTC
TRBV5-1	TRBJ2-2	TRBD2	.	CASSLRVSGGSGELFF	TGCGCCAGCAGCTTGCGGGTTAGCGGGGGCTCCGGGGAGCTGTTTTTT
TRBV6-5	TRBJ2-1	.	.	CASSLSGSYNEQFF	TGTGCCAGCAGTCTTAGCGGCTCCTACAATGAGCAGTTCTTC
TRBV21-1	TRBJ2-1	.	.	CASSKALAGVYRNEQFF	TGTGCCAGCAGCAAAGCGTTAGCGGGAGTCTATAGGAATGAGCAGTTCTTC
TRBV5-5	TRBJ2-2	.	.	CASSLAAGTGELFF	TGTGCCAGCAGCTTAGCCGCGGGCACCGGGGAGCTGTTTTTT
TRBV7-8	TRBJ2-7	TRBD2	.	CASSSDIAGVIYEQYF	TGTGCCAGCAGCTCCGATATAGCGGGAGTGATCTACGAGCAGTACTTC
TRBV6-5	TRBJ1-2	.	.	CASSYSTQGYGYTF	TGTGCCAGCAGTTACTCCACCCAGGGGTATGGCTACACCTTC
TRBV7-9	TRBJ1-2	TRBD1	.	CASSSPGGPYGYTF	TGTGCCAGCAGTTCCCCAGGGGGCCCCTATGGCTACACCTTC